These T cell receptor beta chains were read from a single sample in a study of OX40 agonist ivuxolimab in advanced cancers. TCRdb's table, derived via immunoSEQ multiplex PCR, lists solely in-frame clones and lacks some. Counted here are roughly 51,000 clones, around nine tenths occurring once; the ten biggest clones make up over 1.1%. The source material was CD4+ or CD8+ T cells sorted from blood, sampled in a trial of the OX40 agonist ivuxolimab. These receptors came from an adult with an advanced solid tumor such as melanoma, head and neck, liver or kidney cancer. Both conserved end residues are part of each CDR3. Each record gives: D gene, J gene, V gene, clone size, CDR3 DNA, CDR3 protein. D genes are given only for firm matches. Size tells how often a clone was seen (once, few, many) or the class of an expanded clone, and some rows leave it out.

d_call: NA; j_call: TRBJ2-5; v_call: TRBV7-3; clone_size: NA; cdr3_nt: TGTGCCAGCAGCTTCGTGCAGGGAGAGACCCAGTACTTC; cdr3_aa: CASSFVQGETQYF
d_call: NA; j_call: TRBJ1-2; v_call: TRBV6-1; clone_size: NA; cdr3_nt: TGTGCCAGCAGTGAGGGGGCCGGCTACACCTTC; cdr3_aa: CASSEGAGYTF
d_call: TRBD1; j_call: TRBJ2-3; v_call: TRBV5-1; clone_size: NA; cdr3_nt: TGCGCCAGCAGCTTGGTTTATAGGGCAGGGGGCCATGAAGATACGCAGTATTTT; cdr3_aa: CASSLVYRAGGHEDTQYF
d_call: NA; j_call: TRBJ1-4; v_call: TRBV7-9; clone_size: NA; cdr3_nt: TGTGCCACTAAGGGTTATAATGAAAAACTGTTTTTT; cdr3_aa: CATKGYNEKLFF
d_call: TRBD1; j_call: TRBJ2-7; v_call: TRBV19; clone_size: once; cdr3_nt: TGTGCCAGTACCCCCTCCAGGGACAGCGTGACTTACGAGCAGTACTTC; cdr3_aa: CASTPSRDSVTYEQYF
d_call: TRBD2; j_call: TRBJ2-5; v_call: TRBV6-1; clone_size: NA; cdr3_nt: TGTGCCAGCAGTGAGGGGGGGGACCAGTACTTC; cdr3_aa: CASSEGGDQYF
d_call: NA; j_call: TRBJ1-4; v_call: TRBV5-4; clone_size: NA; cdr3_nt: TGTGCCAGCAGCTTCGGTAGGGGGGATGAAAAACTGTTTTTT; cdr3_aa: CASSFGRGDEKLFF
d_call: TRBD2; j_call: TRBJ2-1; v_call: TRBV7-9; clone_size: few; cdr3_nt: TGTGCCAGCAGCCGACTAGCGGGAGGGCGGGGAGGTGAGCAGTTCTTC; cdr3_aa: CASSRLAGGRGGEQFF
d_call: NA; j_call: TRBJ2-4; v_call: TRBV6-7; clone_size: NA; cdr3_nt: TGTGCCAGCAAGGTCCTGCGCTGTCAGTACTTC; cdr3_aa: CASKVLRCQYF
d_call: TRBD2; j_call: TRBJ2-7; v_call: TRBV10-3; clone_size: NA; cdr3_nt: TGTGCCGCCTGGACTAGCGGTTACGAGCAGTACTTC; cdr3_aa: CAAWTSGYEQYF
d_call: NA; j_call: TRBJ2-5; v_call: TRBV12-1; clone_size: NA; cdr3_nt: TGTGCCAGCAGCTTTCGACAGGCCCAAGAGACCCAGTACTTC; cdr3_aa: CASSFRQAQETQYF
d_call: NA; j_call: TRBJ2-7; v_call: TRBV4-2; clone_size: NA; cdr3_nt: TGTGCCAGCAGCCAAGAGCGCCTAGGGGAAGAGCAGTACTTC; cdr3_aa: CASSQERLGEEQYF
d_call: NA; j_call: TRBJ1-2; v_call: TRBV5-1; clone_size: NA; cdr3_nt: TGCGCCAGCAGTCAAACCATGGACCGGAACTATGGCTACACCTTC; cdr3_aa: CASSQTMDRNYGYTF
d_call: NA; j_call: TRBJ2-7; v_call: TRBV5-8; clone_size: NA; cdr3_nt: TGTGCCAGCAGCTTTGGACAGACCTACGAGCAGTACTTC; cdr3_aa: CASSFGQTYEQYF
d_call: NA; j_call: TRBJ2-1; v_call: TRBV7-2; clone_size: NA; cdr3_nt: TGTGCCAGCAGCTTGGGGTTTAATGAGCAGTTCTTC; cdr3_aa: CASSLGFNEQFF
d_call: NA; j_call: TRBJ2-1; v_call: TRBV5-1; clone_size: NA; cdr3_nt: TGCGCCAGCAGCGGGGACGGCAGCAATGAGCAGTTCTTC; cdr3_aa: CASSGDGSNEQFF
d_call: TRBD2; j_call: TRBJ2-7; v_call: TRBV5-1; clone_size: NA; cdr3_nt: TGCGCCAGCAGCCTTAGCGGGAGATCTTGGGAGCAGTACTTC; cdr3_aa: CASSLSGRSWEQYF
d_call: TRBD2; j_call: TRBJ2-1; v_call: TRBV5-1; clone_size: NA; cdr3_nt: TGCGCCAGCAGCTTTAATGGTTTTACTAGCGGGAGGAATGAGCAGTTCTTC; cdr3_aa: CASSFNGFTSGRNEQFF
d_call: TRBD1; j_call: TRBJ1-5; v_call: TRBV15; clone_size: NA; cdr3_nt: TGTGCCACCAGCGGGACAGGGAGAGGGAGCAATCAGCCCCAGCATTTT; cdr3_aa: CATSGTGRGSNQPQHF
d_call: NA; j_call: TRBJ2-5; v_call: TRBV7-6; clone_size: NA; cdr3_nt: TGTGCCAGCAGCTTAGCTCATCGGTCTGCAGGAGGGGTTGGAGAGACCCAGTACTTC; cdr3_aa: CASSLAHRSAGGVGETQYF
d_call: TRBD2; j_call: TRBJ2-6; v_call: TRBV27; clone_size: NA; cdr3_nt: TGTGCCAGCAAGCGAGCGGGAGTTTCCTCTGGGGCCAACGTCCTGACTTTC; cdr3_aa: CASKRAGVSSGANVLTF
d_call: TRBD1; j_call: TRBJ1-6; v_call: TRBV7-2; clone_size: NA; cdr3_nt: TGTGCCAGCAGCTCGCCCACCCTACAGGGGTGGCATTCACCCCTCCACTTT; cdr3_aa: CASSSPTLQGWHSPLHF
d_call: NA; j_call: TRBJ2-7; v_call: TRBV5-6; clone_size: NA; cdr3_nt: TGTGCCAGCAGCCCAACGGACGGAAACTCCTACGAGCAGTACTTC; cdr3_aa: CASSPTDGNSYEQYF
d_call: NA; j_call: TRBJ1-1; v_call: TRBV30; clone_size: NA; cdr3_nt: TGTGCCTCGGTAGCCCGAACGTTTGAAGCTTTCTTT; cdr3_aa: CASVARTFEAFF